A selection of T cell receptor beta chains follows, all from one sample in a study of blood T cells in healthy people across ages. Via MiXCR, TCRdb re-called the 5' RACE reads, giving one row per CDR3 protein. The repertoire holds 800,000 to 900,000 distinct CDR3 sequences, around 62% seen once, with roughly 26% in the top ten. The sample consisted of blood. Receptors originate from a man under 40 in good health. The CDR3 runs from the conserved cysteine through the conserved F or W. A D gene is named only where the DNA matches it firmly. Clone size appears in some rows only: once, few, many, or a class for an expanded clone.

d_gene	j_gene	v_gene	abundance	CDR3nt	CDR3aa
NA	TRBJ1-1	TRBV25-1	NA	TGTGCCAGCAGTGATTCCACTGAAGCTTTCTTT	CASSDSTEAFF
NA	TRBJ2-7	TRBV7-2	NA	TGTGCCAGCAGCTTAAGTGGTGGGGGAGGCTACGAGCAGTACTTC	CASSLSGGGGYEQYF
NA	TRBJ2-1	TRBV27	NA	TGTGCCAGCAGTACCTGGACCTACAATGAGCAGTTCTTC	CASSTWTYNEQFF
TRBD2	TRBJ2-3	TRBV20-1	NA	TGCAGTGCCTCTGCTAGCGGGGGCACAGATACGCAGTATTTT	CSASASGGTDTQYF
TRBD1	TRBJ1-2	TRBV20-1	NA	TGCAGTGCTACCCCAGGGGGCCCGACTAACTATGGCTACACCTTC	CSATPGGPTNYGYTF
NA	TRBJ1-5	TRBV12-3/TRBV12-4	NA	TGTGCCAGCAGTGTCTGGGGGGGAAGCAATCAGCCCCAGCATTTT	CASSVWGGSNQPQHF
NA	TRBJ2-7	TRBV5-1	NA	TGCGCCAGCAGGGGGGGGCCGATTTATTCCTACGAGCAGTACTTC	CASRGGPIYSYEQYF
TRBD1	TRBJ1-2	TRBV11-2	NA	TGTGCCAGCAGCACCTCCAGGGGGCTTGGCTATGGCTACACCTTC	CASSTSRGLGYGYTF
TRBD1	TRBJ2-5	TRBV20-1	few	TGCAGTGCCCTGGACAGGGTAACTCAAGAGACCCAGTACTTC	CSALDRVTQETQYF
NA	TRBJ2-7	TRBV21-1	NA	TGTGCCAGCAGCATTTTAGGGGACAGGGGCTCCTACGAGCAGTACTTC	CASSILGDRGSYEQYF
TRBD1	TRBJ1-2	TRBV20-1	NA	TGCAGTGCTTCCCCAAACCAGCAGGGGGTCCACTATGGCTACACCTTC	CSASPNQQGVHYGYTF
TRBD2	TRBJ2-3	TRBV20-1	once	TGCAGTGCTCCCGGTACGGGGGGGATCACAGATACGCAGTATTTT	CSAPGTGGITDTQYF
NA	TRBJ2-7	TRBV7-6	NA	TGCGCCAGCAGCTTAAACAGGGAAGCCGAGCAGTACTTC	CASSLNREAEQYF
NA	TRBJ2-5	TRBV29-1	NA	TGCAGCATTCCTCCGACGGCTCCCCAAGAGACCCAGTACTTC	CSIPPTAPQETQYF
NA	TRBJ1-1	TRBV29-1	few	TGCAGCGTTGGGATTTCAGGGAACACTGAAGCTTTCTTT	CSVGISGNTEAFF
NA	TRBJ2-6	TRBV6-5	NA	TGTGCCAGCCGGAAAAACGCGTGCTCTGGGGCCAACGTCCTGACTTTC	CASRKNACSGANVLTF
NA	TRBJ2-7	TRBV2	NA	TGTGCCAGCAATCTCCACGAGCAGTACTTC	CASNLHEQYF
NA	TRBJ2-7	TRBV29-1	NA	TGCCCCGGGGGAGGTCGATACTACGAGCAGTACTTC	CPGGGRYYEQYF
NA	TRBJ2-7	TRBV7-9	NA	TGTGCCAGCAGCTTAGATAGCCCCAGTACGTCCGAGCAGTACTTC	CASSLDSPSTSEQYF
TRBD1	TRBJ1-4	TRBV12-3/TRBV12-4	NA	TGTGCCAGCAGTTATAATACAGGGGGAGCTAATGAAAAACTGTTTTTT	CASSYNTGGANEKLFF
TRBD2	TRBJ2-5	TRBV9	NA	TGTGCCAGCAGCGTAGGGGATAGCGGGGTCCCAGAGACCCAGTACTTC	CASSVGDSGVPETQYF
NA	TRBJ2-5	TRBV12-3/TRBV12-4	NA	TGTGCCAGCAACATGGGAAGACTACAAGAGACCCAGTACTTC	CASNMGRLQETQYF
NA	TRBJ1-1	TRBV7-9	NA	TGTGCCAGCAGCTTGCTTTCGATGATGGGTGGAGGCACTGAAGCTTTCTTT	CASSLLSMMGGGTEAFF
NA	TRBJ2-3	TRBV20-1	NA	TGCAGTGCTAGAGAGGCTATGGGGCGGAGGCAGTATTTT	CSAREAMGRRQYF
TRBD1	TRBJ1-4	TRBV18	NA	TGTGCCAGCTCACCTCCGGGACAGGGCGGAACTAATGAAAAACTGTTTTTT	CASSPPGQGGTNEKLFF
TRBD2	TRBJ2-3	TRBV20-1	NA	TGCAGTGCTAGAGATCCAGCGGGGCCAGATACGCAGTATTTT	CSARDPAGPDTQYF
TRBD2	TRBJ2-1	TRBV20-1	NA	TGCAGTGCTAGATCGACTAGCGGGGGGTTTTACAATGAGCAGTTCTTC	CSARSTSGGFYNEQFF
NA	TRBJ2-5	TRBV6-5	NA	TGTGCCAGCAGTTACTCCTACCGAGAGACCCAGTACTTC	CASSYSYRETQYF
NA	TRBJ2-1	TRBV5-1	NA	TGCGCCAGCAGCTTCCTAGCTACGGGGAGCTCCTACAATGAGCAGTTCTTC	CASSFLATGSSYNEQFF
NA	TRBJ2-5	TRBV29-1	NA	TGCAGCGTTGCAGACGGGCAAGAGACCCAGTACTTC	CSVADGQETQYF
TRBD1	TRBJ1-2	TRBV5-1	NA	TGCGCCAGCAGCTCCGCCGGGGGCGGGACAGGGAAAGGATCGGATGGCTACACCTTC	CASSSAGGGTGKGSDGYTF
NA	TRBJ1-2	TRBV5-1	NA	TGCGCCAGCAGCCCATTGCCGGGGAACGGTGGCTACACCTTC	CASSPLPGNGGYTF
NA	TRBJ2-5	TRBV5-8	few	TGTGCCAGCAGCCCCCAACGGGGGCAGTACTTC	CASSPQRGQYF
TRBD1	TRBJ2-1	TRBV2	few	TGTGCCAGCAGTCGACAGGGAGTTCTTGAGCAGTTCTTC	CASSRQGVLEQFF
NA	TRBJ2-3	TRBV20-1	NA	TGCAGTGCTAGAGTCACCTGGGGCACAGATACGCAGTATTTT	CSARVTWGTDTQYF
NA	TRBJ1-4	TRBV4-2	NA	TGTGCCAGCAGCCAAGATGGGCAGGATGAAAAACTGTTTTTT	CASSQDGQDEKLFF
NA	TRBJ1-5	TRBV4-3	few	TGCGCCAGCAGCCAAGTGCGCCTGGGCAATCAGCCCCAGCATTTT	CASSQVRLGNQPQHF
NA	TRBJ1-6	TRBV7-2	few	TGTGCCAGCAGCTTAGCATCCTCAGGGAGTTCACCCCTCCACTTT	CASSLASSGSSPLHF
NA	TRBJ1-5	TRBV4-2	NA	TGTGCCAGCAGCCAAGGGACCGTTGATCAGCCCCAGCATTTT	CASSQGTVDQPQHF
TRBD1	TRBJ2-6	TRBV29-1	NA	TGCAGCTTCCCTACAGGGGGCTCTGGGGCCAACGTCCTGACTTTC	CSFPTGGSGANVLTF
NA	TRBJ1-5	TRBV4-3	NA	TGCGCCAGCAGCCCTCAGCAGGGGTATCAGCCCCAGCATTTT	CASSPQQGYQPQHF
NA	TRBJ2-1	TRBV28	NA	TGTGCCAGCAGTTCTGTTCTATACATCTACAATGAGCAGTTCTTC	CASSSVLYIYNEQFF
TRBD1	TRBJ1-1	TRBV29-1	NA	TGCAGCGGGGAGGGGGCGAACACTGAAGCTTTCTTT	CSGEGANTEAFF